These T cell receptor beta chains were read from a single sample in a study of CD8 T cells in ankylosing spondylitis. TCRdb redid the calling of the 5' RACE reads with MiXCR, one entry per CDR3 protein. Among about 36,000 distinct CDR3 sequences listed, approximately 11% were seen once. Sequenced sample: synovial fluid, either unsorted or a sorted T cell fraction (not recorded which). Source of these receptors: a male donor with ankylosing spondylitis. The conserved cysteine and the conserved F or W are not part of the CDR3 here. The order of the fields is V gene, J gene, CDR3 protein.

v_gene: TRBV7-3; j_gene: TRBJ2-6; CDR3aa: ASSLLGPLSSSGANVLT
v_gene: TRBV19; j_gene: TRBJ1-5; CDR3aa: ASSDRGNQPQH
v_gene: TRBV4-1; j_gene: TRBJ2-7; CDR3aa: ASSSFDGGSYEQY
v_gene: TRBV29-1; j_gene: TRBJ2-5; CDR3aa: SVLPRAGGKSQY
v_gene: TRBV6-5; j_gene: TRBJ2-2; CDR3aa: ASSQTSGRNTGELF
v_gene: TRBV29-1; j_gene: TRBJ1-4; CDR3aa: SVVLQPTNEKLF
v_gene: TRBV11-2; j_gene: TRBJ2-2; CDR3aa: ASSLVGLEGLPGRGSGELF
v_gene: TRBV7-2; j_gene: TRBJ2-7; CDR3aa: ASSLARAADEQY
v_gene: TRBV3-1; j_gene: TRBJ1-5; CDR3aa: ASSSGTHSNQPQH
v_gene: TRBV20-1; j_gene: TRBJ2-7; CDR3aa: SARAATSGGRYEQY
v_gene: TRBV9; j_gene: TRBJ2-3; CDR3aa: ASSVGRYSTDTQY
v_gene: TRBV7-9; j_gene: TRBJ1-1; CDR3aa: ASSPSRGGTEAF
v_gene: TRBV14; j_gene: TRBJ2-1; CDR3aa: ASSQTGRNEQF
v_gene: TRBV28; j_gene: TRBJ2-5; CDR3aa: ASSALDRGGEETQY
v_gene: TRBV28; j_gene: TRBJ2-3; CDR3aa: ASSPIAGGPDTQY
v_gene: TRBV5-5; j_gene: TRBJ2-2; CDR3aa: ASNPDRGLSTGELF
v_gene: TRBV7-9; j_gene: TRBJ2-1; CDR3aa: ASGLGGSYNEQF
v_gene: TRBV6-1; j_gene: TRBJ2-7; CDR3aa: ASSANRGPYEQY
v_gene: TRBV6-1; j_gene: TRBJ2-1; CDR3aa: AAGRASGRYEQF
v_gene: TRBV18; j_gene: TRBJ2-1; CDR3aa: ASSPGRLAGATYNEQF
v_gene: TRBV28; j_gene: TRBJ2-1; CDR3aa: ASSRGGSSYNEQF
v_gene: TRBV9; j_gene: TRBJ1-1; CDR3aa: ASSEPHDTEVF
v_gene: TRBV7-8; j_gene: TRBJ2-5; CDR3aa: ASSLERGPGPEGETQY
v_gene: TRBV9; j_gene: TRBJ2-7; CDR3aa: ASSPRRLAGLYEQY
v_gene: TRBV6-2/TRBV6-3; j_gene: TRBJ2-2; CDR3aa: ASSTGELF
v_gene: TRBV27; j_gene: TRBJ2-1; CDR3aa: ASSFTGGPLNEQF
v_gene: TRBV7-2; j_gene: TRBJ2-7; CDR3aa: ASSLGGTASYEQY
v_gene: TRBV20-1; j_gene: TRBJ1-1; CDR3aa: SAPKTGTNTEAF
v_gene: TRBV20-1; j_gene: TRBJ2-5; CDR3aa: SAYRLAGASRETQY
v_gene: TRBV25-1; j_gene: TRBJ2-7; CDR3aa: ASRGGGGDEQY
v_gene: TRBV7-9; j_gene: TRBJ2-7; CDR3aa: ASSPDTVSYEQY
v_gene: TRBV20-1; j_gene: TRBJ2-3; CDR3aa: SARPKQDTQY
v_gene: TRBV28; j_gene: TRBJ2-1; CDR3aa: ASSLGSYNEQF
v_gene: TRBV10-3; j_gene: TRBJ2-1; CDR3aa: AISSGLAGPREQF
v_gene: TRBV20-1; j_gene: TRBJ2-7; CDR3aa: SAWPPGLRSSYEQY
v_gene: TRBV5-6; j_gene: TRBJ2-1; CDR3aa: ARGPGLGDEQF
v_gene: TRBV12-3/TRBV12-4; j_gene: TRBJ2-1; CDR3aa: ASGQSSYNEQF
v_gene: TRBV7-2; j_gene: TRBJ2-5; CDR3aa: ASSLPIGGRETQY